The 11 T cell receptor beta chains listed next were all sequenced from one sample in a study of beta chain features in type 1 diabetes. Antigen specificity for these receptors is unknown. General study findings and limits: In every one of the four CD4+ subsets, TCRB CDR3s were moderately but significantly shorter in Type 1 diabetes patients.

Expressed TCRB transcripts were sequenced, since all the RNA that had been isolated was reverse transcribed. Produced via immunoSEQ multiplex PCR; TCRdb's table is partial and in-frame only. This repertoire shows about 27,000 clones, roughly three fifths found once; its top ten account for around 1.6%. The sample taken for sequencing was Tregs from blood. These receptor sequences come from a woman between 18 and 30 years old with type 1 diabetes.

This chain uses TRBV29-1 with TRBJ2-5; 7 bases are shared with TRBD1. Germline V CDR1 and CDR2: SQVTM, ANQGSEA. V dropped 6 bases and J dropped 1; count of bases not matched to a gene: 5. The length of the CDR3 is 13 residues. CDR3 DNA sequence: TGCAGCGTCGACACAGGGGTCCAAGAGACCCAGTACTTC. It translates to CSVDTGVQETQYF.

The J gene is TRBJ2-1, the V gene TRBV21-1; no DNA check was done on the table's D call, TRBD2. TRBV21-1 has pseudogene status. This CDR3 has 17 amino acids. CDR3 sequence: CASSKDEASGTYNEQFF. In nucleotides, the CDR3 is TGTGCCAGCAGCAAAGACGAGGCTAGCGGGACGTACAATGAGCAGTTCTTC.

This clone was seen more than once but under ten times. The rearrangement links TRBV6-5 to TRBJ1-2; D is uncertain. This CDR3 spans 11 amino acids. V dropped 5 bases and J dropped 5 bases, with 6 bases sitting between them. Germline CDR1 reads MNHEY; CDR2 reads SVGAGI. The CDR3 sequence is CASSERYGYTF. In nucleotides, the CDR3 is TGTGCCAGCAGTGAGCGGTATGGCTACACCTTC.

V usage is TRBV7-9 and J usage is TRBJ2-7; a weak D match, TRBD1 (5 bases). The V end lost 0 bases, the J end lost 2 bases, and 8 bases lay between the germline ends. Per germline, CDR1 SEHNR and CDR2 FQNEAQ (reference sequence). This CDR3 comprises 14 residues. The CDR3 spells CASSLAGLTYEQYF. CDR3 bases: TGTGCCAGCAGCTTAGCGGGGCTGACCTACGAGCAGTACTTC.

The chain joins TRBV28 to TRBJ2-7, with D possibly TRBD1 on 5 matching bases. The CDR3 covers 14 residues. In germline, CDR1 is MDHEN, CDR2 SYDVKM. V lost 6 bases, J lost 4 bases, and 16 bases lay in between. The CDR3 DNA reads as TGTGCCAGCAGACTGACAGATATGTCTTACGAGCAGTACTTC. Translated: CASRLTDMSYEQYF.

This clone has a handful of counts. This rearrangement joins TRBV27 to TRBJ1-1, with 8 bases fitting TRBD1. The CDR3 loop spans 15 amino acids. The trim removed 5 bases at V and 1 base at J, leaving 6 bases unmatched. The V gene's germline CDR1 is MNHEY and CDR2 SMNVEV (reference sequence). The CDR3 DNA follows: TGTGCCAGCAGTCCTAGACAGGGGTGGAACACTGAAGCTTTCTTT. This gives the protein CASSPRQGWNTEAFF.

The chain employs TRBV29-1 and TRBJ2-1; 8 bases map to TRBD2. Trimming removed 5 bases from V and 0 bases from J; junction bases left unmatched: 9. The CDR3 totals 16 residues. Per the germline V gene, CDR1 is SQVTM and CDR2 is ANQGSEA. As DNA, the CDR3 is TGCAGCGTTATGGGACGGGGGGGGACCTCCTACAATGAGCAGTTCTTC. Translation gives CSVMGRGGTSYNEQFF.

The J gene is TRBJ2-6, the V gene TRBV9; D is perhaps TRBD1 (6 bases). V was shortened by 4 bases and J by 4 bases, with 9 bases between the two germline ends. Germline V gene lookup returns CDR1 SGDLS and CDR2 YYNGEE. The CDR3 has 14 residues. The CDR3 bases are TGTGCCAGCAGCCCCCAGGGGGGGGCCAACGTCCTGACTTTC. Its protein product is CASSPQGGANVLTF.

The rearrangement joins TRBV11-2 to TRBJ1-4; 7 nucleotides agree with TRBD1. The CDR3 covers 15 residues. Germline V gene sequence: CDR1 SGHAT, CDR2 FQNNGV. The ends lost 5 bases at V and 5 bases at J; junction bases unmatched: 8. The CDR3 region has the DNA TGTGCCAGCAGCCCGAAGACAGGGACAAATGAAAAACTGTTTTTT. Protein sequence: CASSPKTGTNEKLFF.

The CDR3, as DNA: TGTGCCAGCAGCTTGCCCCCCAACAGGGGTTTCTCTGGGGCCAACGTCCTGACTTTC. Translation gives CASSLPPNRGFSGANVLTF. The V call is TRBV5-6, the J call TRBJ2-6, with 7 bases identical to TRBD1. V lost 1 base and J lost 0; bases outside the gene matches: 10. The CDR3 loop spans 19 amino acids. CDR1 is SGHDT and CDR2 is YYEEEE in the germline V gene.

The sample holds a few counts of this clone. V and J are TRBV7-3 and TRBJ2-3; 7 positions match TRBD2. The CDR3 is made up of 14 amino acids. Germline V gives CDR1 SGHTA, CDR2 FQGTGA. J gave up 2 bases and V 5 bases, and 4 bases lay outside the gene matches. As DNA, the CDR3 is TGTGCCAGCAGCCTCGGACTAGACACAGATACGCAGTATTTT. Its protein is CASSLGLDTDTQYF.